Listed below are T cell receptor beta chains from one sample, sequenced in a study of OX40 agonist ivuxolimab in advanced cancers. Assay: immunoSEQ multiplex PCR; the TCRdb copy retains only in-frame clones and omits some. The profile covers about 25,000 clones, with roughly 80% appearing a single time and 10% to 15% taken by the ten largest. The sample consisted of CD4+ or CD8+ T cells sorted from blood, taken in a trial of the OX40 agonist ivuxolimab. The source of these receptors is an adult with an advanced solid tumor such as melanoma, head and neck, liver or kidney cancer. Each CDR3 is given with its conserved first and last residue. D genes are given only for firm matches. For some rows the clone size is stated as once, few or many, or as a class when expanded; others skip it.

-,-,TRBJ2-1,TRBV7-6,TGTGCCAGCAGCTTGGCTTCAGGGAAAGGGGTTTACAATGAGCAGTTCTTC,CASSLASGKGVYNEQFF
-,-,TRBJ1-2,TRBV6-5,TGTGCCAGCAGTTACTTAAAACTAGGGGGCTACACCTTC,CASSYLKLGGYTF
few,-,TRBJ1-1,TRBV6-1,TGTGCCAGCAATGATAAGGGTTTAGCTTTCTTT,CASNDKGLAFF
-,-,TRBJ1-4,TRBV27,TGTGCCAGCAGTTTCTTAGGGGCCGCTAATGAAAAACTGTTTTTT,CASSFLGAANEKLFF
once,-,TRBJ2-2,TRBV4-1,TGCGCCAGCAGCCAAGACGAAGGCAGATTGGGGGAGCTGTTTTTT,CASSQDEGRLGELFF
once,-,TRBJ2-7,TRBV6-5,TGTGCCAGCAGTCTTCGGGCCCTGGCCTACGAGCAGTACTTC,CASSLRALAYEQYF
-,TRBD2,TRBJ2-3,TRBV7-9,TGTGCCAGCAGCCCTTTGGGGGGGGGCACAGATACGCAGTATTTT,CASSPLGGGTDTQYF
-,-,TRBJ1-1,TRBV6-5,TGTGCCAGCAGTTACGGAGGGACGGCTGAAGCTTTCTTT,CASSYGGTAEAFF
few,-,TRBJ1-1,TRBV10-3,TGTGCCATCAGTGAGACTTTAAGCACTGAAGCTTTCTTT,CAISETLSTEAFF
-,TRBD2,TRBJ2-7,TRBV19,TGTGCCAGTAGTAGACTAGCGGGGGGGGACTACGAGCAGTACTTC,CASSRLAGGDYEQYF
-,-,TRBJ1-5,TRBV30,TGTGCCTGGAGAGGACAGAACAATCAGCCCCAGCATTTT,CAWRGQNNQPQHF
-,-,TRBJ2-1,TRBV27,TGTGCCAGCAGTTTAAGAGGGCAGTCCTACAATGAGCGGTTCTTC,CASSLRGQSYNERFF
-,-,TRBJ1-4,TRBV14,TGTGCCAGCAGCCGGGGGATTAATGAAAAACTGTTTTTT,CASSRGINEKLFF
-,-,TRBJ1-1,TRBV7-8,TGTGCCAGCAGCTTAGTGCCAGGGAGCACTGAAGCTTTCTTT,CASSLVPGSTEAFF
-,-,TRBJ2-5,TRBV20-1,TGCAGTGCTAGGGGGCAAGAGACCCAGTACTTC,CSARGQETQYF
-,TRBD2,TRBJ2-5,TRBV7-2,TGTGCCAGCAGCTTACCGTGGACTAGGAAAGAGACCCAGTACTTC,CASSLPWTRKETQYF
-,-,TRBJ2-1,TRBV19,TGTGCCAGTAGTATAGAGGGGCGGGGCTCCTACAATGAGCAGTTCTTC,CASSIEGRGSYNEQFF
-,-,TRBJ1-1,TRBV19,TGTGCCAGTAGGATCCCGGGAGCGAACACTGAAGCTTTCTTT,CASRIPGANTEAFF
-,-,TRBJ2-3,TRBV4-1,TGCGCCAGCAGCCAAAGGCCCGGGACACGAGATACGCAGTATTTT,CASSQRPGTRDTQYF
-,TRBD2,TRBJ2-3,TRBV6-1,TGTGCCAGCAGTGAAGGCGGGGGGGCAGATACGCAGTATTTT,CASSEGGGADTQYF
-,TRBD1,TRBJ2-7,TRBV28,TGTGCCAGCAGTTTCCCCCGCGGACAGGGTTCCTACGAGCAGTACTTC,CASSFPRGQGSYEQYF
-,TRBD1,TRBJ2-4,TRBV10-3,TGTGCCATCAGTGGGGGACAGGGGGTAACCAAAAACATTCAGTACTTC,CAISGGQGVTKNIQYF
-,-,TRBJ1-5,TRBV6-5,TGTGCCAGCAGTGAATTCGTTTATCAGCCCCAGCATTTT,CASSEFVYQPQHF
-,-,TRBJ1-3,TRBV6-1,TGTGCCAGCAGTGAAGTTGCCTCCGGCTCTGGAAACACCATATATTTT,CASSEVASGSGNTIYF
-,-,TRBJ2-7,TRBV10-3,TGTGCCATCAGTGAGAACTCCTACGAGCAGTACTTC,CAISENSYEQYF
-,-,TRBJ2-3,TRBV10-2,TGCGCCAGCAGGGCCTGGGTCACAGATACGCAGTATTTT,CASRAWVTDTQYF
-,-,TRBJ2-1,TRBV5-1,TGCGCCAGCAGCTTGGGAGGGTGGGCCGTCTCCTACAATGAGCAGTTCTTC,CASSLGGWAVSYNEQFF